The 14 T cell receptor beta chains below all came from one sample that was sequenced in a study of shared clonotypes between healthy human individuals (dated by TCRdb to the early 2020s). CD8 naive samples consisted of CD45RO-negative cells that were positively selected for CCR7, yielding a CD45RA+CCR7+ population without TemRA cells. Libraries were prepared through the immunoSEQ multiplex PCR assay. The source is immuneACCESS, and TCRdb retained only in-frame sequences with V and J called. Part of the clones is not carried over; for the studies checked, unresolved V genes explain less than half of this, and the remainder is unexplained. The sample yields some 2 million clones; roughly 95% were counted once. The leading ten clones occupy about 1.1% of the sample. The sample was naive CD8+ T cells sorted from blood. The cell subset or site label here, explained by the study, means: CD45RA+CCR7+. The origin of the receptors is a young man in good health.

This clone has only one observation. This chain joins TRBV4-1 and TRBJ2-5, with 10 nucleotides matching TRBD2. Trimming removed 4 bases from V and 4 bases from J; junction bases left unmatched: 6. The CDR3 consists of 15 residues. Germline CDR1 is MGHRA and CDR2 is YSYEKL. The CDR3 region is CASSPGTSATETQYF. CDR3 sequence (DNA): TGCGCCAGCAGCCCGGGGACTAGCGCTACAGAGACCCAGTACTTC.

With regard to this clone: This CDR3 is also generated by other DNA sequences in the sample. This chain uses TRBV9 with TRBJ2-7, with 10 bases identical to TRBD2. Per the germline V gene, CDR1 is SGDLS and CDR2 is YYNGEE. V dropped 2 bases and J dropped 10; count of bases not matched to a gene: 9. The CDR3 totals 14 residues. CDR3 amino acids: CASSVGAGGPEQYF. The CDR3 bases are TGTGCCAGCAGCGTCGGAGCGGGAGGGCCTGAACAGTACTTC.

This rearrangement joins TRBV25-1 to TRBJ1-4, with TRBD1 identical over 8 bases. The junction had 5 bases not matched to a gene; V was cut back by 4 bases and J by 4 bases. The germline V gene encodes CDR1 MGHDK and CDR2 SYGVNS. This CDR3 comprises 15 residues. CDR3 coding DNA: TGTGCCAGCAGTGGAGGACAGGGCTTTAATGAAAAACTGTTTTTT. It encodes CASSGGQGFNEKLFF.

In the case of this clone: Additional DNA sequences in this sample encode the identical CDR3. This sequence joins TRBV6-5 and TRBJ2-7; D is unclear. CDR3 length: 13 residues. Trimming took off 6 bases at V and 0 bases at J, with 9 bases between the two ends. Germline CDR1 MNHEY, CDR2 SVGAGI. CDR3 DNA: TGTGCCAGCAGCCCCGGTTACTCCTACGAGCAGTACTTC. Translated, it gives CASSPGYSYEQYF.

A note on this clone: This sample includes further DNA sequences coding for the same CDR3. This rearrangement joins TRBV30 to TRBJ2-7; tentative D call: TRBD2 (6 bases). Germline CDR1 is GTSNPN and CDR2 is SVGIG (reference sequence). The ends were cut back, 2 bases at V and 4 bases at J, with 12 bases in the middle. The CDR3 sequence is 13 residues long. The CDR3 here is CAWSPGVGYEQYF. The CDR3 DNA follows: TGTGCCTGGAGTCCGGGGGTTGGGTACGAGCAGTACTTC.

The chain recombines TRBV6-5 with TRBJ2-7; D ambiguous. This CDR3 region has 11 residues. Trimming took off 6 bases at V and 3 bases at J, with 6 bases between the two ends. The V gene's germline CDR1 is MNHEY and CDR2 SVGAGI. The CDR3 DNA follows: TGTGCCAGCAGCGGTAACTACGAGCAGTACTTC. Encoded protein: CASSGNYEQYF.

V gene TRBV5-4 combines with J gene TRBJ1-1, with TRBD1 as a possible D gene (5 bases). This CDR3 contains 14 residues. Germline values: CDR1 SGHNT, CDR2 YYREEE (reference sequence). Trimming stripped 4 bases from V and 6 bases from J, with 16 bases between. The CDR3 loop is CASSPYRSLAEAFF. The CDR3 bases are TGTGCCAGCAGCCCGTACAGGAGTCTGGCTGAAGCTTTCTTT.

This clone has only a few counts. Other DNA sequences from this sample encode an identical CDR3 as well. The gene calls are TRBV30 and TRBJ1-1; 8 bases fit TRBD1. Trimming took 0 bases from V and 3 from J; bases not matched to a gene: 0. The CDR3 spans 13 residues. Germline V gene sequence: CDR1 GTSNPN, CDR2 SVGIG (reference sequence). The CDR3 DNA follows: TGTGCCTGGAGTGTACAGGGGGACACTGAAGCTTTCTTT. Its translation is CAWSVQGDTEAFF.

The gene calls are TRBV6-1 and TRBJ1-1; the match to TRBD1 covers 7 bases. The V gene's germline CDR1 is MNHNS and CDR2 SASEGT. This CDR3 is 20 amino acids long. J was trimmed by 1 base and V by 2 bases; bases with no gene match: 19. In DNA, the CDR3 is TGTGCCAGCAGTGAAAGGGACAGTCTCTGGATCCTCAACAGGAACACTGAAGCTTTCTTT. The encoded protein is CASSERDSLWILNRNTEAFF.

V is TRBV27 and J is TRBJ1-4; D is uncertain. Germline CDR1 is MNHEY and CDR2 is SMNVEV (reference sequence). Trimming removed 8 bases at V and 4 bases at J, with 8 bases between. There are 12 residues in the CDR3. CDR3 loop: CASGINNEKLFF. CDR3 DNA sequence: TGTGCCAGCGGTATTAATAATGAAAAACTGTTTTTT.

The rearrangement joins TRBV11-3 to TRBJ1-1; D gene ambiguous. The CDR3 spans 13 residues. Germline CDR1 and CDR2: SGHNT and YENEEA. V was pared by 1 base and J by 8 bases, with 11 bases between. CDR3 coding DNA: TGTGCCAGCAGCTTAGGCCTCGGTCAGGAAGCTTTCTTT. Its translation is CASSLGLGQEAFF.

The chain links TRBV11-2 to TRBJ2-3; D is unclear. Looked up from germline, CDR1 is SGHAT and CDR2 is FQNNGV. V lost 5 bases, J lost 0 bases, and 12 bases lay in between. The CDR3 loop spans 15 amino acids. As DNA, the CDR3 is TGTGCCAGCAGCCCTCGAGTACAGAGCACAGATACGCAGTATTTT. Translated, it gives CASSPRVQSTDTQYF. The whole variable domain, remainder taken from reference TRBV11-2 and TRBJ2-3, is EAGVAQSPRYKIIEKRQSVAFWCNPISGHATLYWYQQILGQGPKLLIQFQNNGVVDDSQLPKDRFSAERLKGVDSTLKIQPAKLEDSAVYLCASSPRVQSTDTQYFGPGTRLTVL.

The rearrangement joins TRBV5-6 to TRBJ1-2; D unclear. The CDR3 covers 14 residues. Trimming removed 4 bases from V and 4 bases from J, with 14 bases in between. Per the germline V gene, CDR1 is SGHDT and CDR2 is YYEEEE. The CDR3 sequence: CASSDGVPVYGYTF. The CDR3 nucleotides are TGTGCCAGCAGCGATGGGGTTCCCGTCTATGGCTACACCTTC.

The chain has TRBV4-1 and TRBJ2-3; TRBD2 matches 10 bases. With V trimmed by 0 bases and J by 2 bases, 5 bases remained unmatched. Germline assignment: CDR1 MGHRA and CDR2 YSYEKL. This CDR3 contains 17 residues. The CDR3 sequence is CASSQEWLAGVTDTQYF. CDR3 DNA sequence: TGCGCCAGCAGCCAAGAATGGCTAGCGGGAGTCACAGATACGCAGTATTTT.